This T cell receptor (beta chain) is drawn from a study of T-cell memory formation after mild COVID-19. Study-level information: TCR clusters mostly belonged to single donors. Study-wide points: Later expanders leaned CD4+, whereas day 15 to 85 contracting clones were balanced CD4/CD8. Chiefly within CM and EM were the contracting CD4+ clones; CD8+ ones were within EMRA.

Constant-segment primers were used for 5'RACE, and the resulting TCR alpha and TCR beta cDNA libraries carried sample barcodes and UMIs. TCRdb ran MiXCR on the 5' RACE reads and lists one entry per CDR3 protein. The table records about 110,000 distinct CDR3 sequences, more than 15% of them present only once. This CDR3 is built from 13 residues. Between the trimmed V and J ends, which lost 6 bases and 5 bases, there was a span of 13 bases. Germline V gives CDR1 MNHEY, CDR2 SVGAGI. This clonotype turned up a few times. The antigen remains unidentified. The sequenced sample was PBMCs or a T cell subset sorted from them (not recorded which). V is TRBV6-5 and J is TRBJ1-2; D gene uncertain. This sequence was found in an adult woman who had mild COVID-19 (a few samples of this study predate the infection). Cell type and time point are not known. CDR3 region: CASSPTGDYGYTF. The CDR3 DNA is TGTGCCAGCAGCCCCACTGGGGATTATGGCTACACCTTC.